The T cell receptor beta chain described here comes from a study of T cells after yellow fever vaccination. Overall study context: Where fractions had low cell numbers, libraries were prepared from them with the SMART-Seq v4 Ultra Low Input RNA kit.

The CDR3 runs to 16 residues. Germline values: CDR1 SGHTA, CDR2 FQGNSA. The V segment lost 6 bases and the J segment 5 bases; nucleotides outside the gene matches: 15. One entry per CDR3 protein, called by TCRdb with MiXCR from the 5' RACE reads. Of hundreds of thousands of distinct CDR3 sequences listed, 9% to 15% are singletons. Study-wide findings and caveats: Weaker, the secondary response had a peak occurring faster, on day 5 versus 15. Contamination of FACS-sorted repertoires by abundant clonotypes from the bulk population could occur. Reappearing after the booster were most of the clones from primary vaccination (roughly 95% CD4, approximately 88% CD8).

This clonotype was found a few times. Its cognate antigen is unknown. Material: PBMCs, obtained on the day of the yellow fever booster vaccination. The chain carries TRBV7-2 and TRBJ2-5; 7 nucleotides agree with TRBD1. This clonotype originated in a man aged 30 to 39 who received the YFV17D yellow fever vaccine. The CDR3 region is CASRPGTELDFETQYF. The CDR3 region has the DNA TGTGCCAGCAGACCCGGGACAGAACTTGACTTCGAGACCCAGTACTTC.